One sample yielded the 10 T cell receptor beta chains listed below, sequenced in a study of CD4 T cells in relation to SARS-CoV-2 and coronaviruses. Assay used: immunoSEQ multiplex PCR; TCRdb lists only in-frame clones, some missing. The sample yields approximately 25,000 clones, approximately 80% seen once. CD4+ T cells from unexposed donors were obtained before the COVID-19 pandemic (2011-2018). The cells were cultured for about ten days before CD4+ T cells were isolated. No antigens are known for them. The sequenced material came from CD4+ T cells from PBMCs, cultured in vitro. Source of these receptors: a human donor in good health.

The genes are TRBV28 and TRBJ2-7; D gene uncertain. The germline CDR1 and CDR2 sequences are MDHEN and SYDVKM. This CDR3 is 16 amino acids long. The V end lost 3 bases, the J end lost 5 bases, and 20 bases lay between the germline ends. The CDR3 DNA reads as TGTGCCAGCAGTTTCCTCTTCTCGGACGGCTCGAACGAGCAGTACTTC. Protein sequence: CASSFLFSDGSNEQYF.

There are a few counts of this clone. This chain links TRBV6-5 with TRBJ2-7, with 12 bases fitting TRBD2. This CDR3 comprises 15 residues. Germline CDR1 and CDR2: MNHEY and SVGAGI. V shed 0 bases, J shed 6 bases, and the junction held 3 bases outside the gene matches. The CDR3, as DNA: TGTGCCAGCAGTTACTCCCTAGCGGGGGGGCTCGAGCAGTACTTC. It is translated as CASSYSLAGGLEQYF.

This chain uses TRBV6-5 with TRBJ2-1; D could derive from TRBD1 or TRBD2 (6 bases each). Germline V gives CDR1 MNHEY, CDR2 SVGAGI. Trimming removed 6 bases from V and 4 bases from J, with 16 bases in between. The CDR3 sequence is 15 residues long. CDR3 coding DNA: TGTGCCAGCAGCCCCCCGGGGGCGGCATACAATGAGCAGTTCTTC. This gives the protein CASSPPGAAYNEQFF.

Here the CDR3 DNA reads TGTGCCAGCAGTTGGACCAGCGGGAGGCGGCAACACACAGATACGCAGTATTTT. It yields the protein CASSWTSGRRQHTDTQYF. V usage is TRBV27 and J usage is TRBJ2-3, with 9 bases that match TRBD2. Germline CDR1 and CDR2: MNHEY and SMNVEV (reference sequence). After removal of 4 bases from V and 2 bases from J, the junction contained 13 bases not matched to a gene. The CDR3 length is 18 residues.

This rearrangement joins TRBV2 to TRBJ1-4; D unclear. The CDR3 has 15 amino acids. Germline loops: CDR1 SNHLY, CDR2 FYNNEI. The ends were cut back, 7 bases at V and 7 bases at J, with 19 bases in the middle. CDR3 in DNA: TGTGCCAGCACTGGGTTCGTCGCGTCTGGTGAAAAACTGTTTTTT. This translates into CASTGFVASGEKLFF.

This chain joins TRBV6-6 and TRBJ2-7; 7 positions match TRBD1. J lost 6 bases, V lost 5 bases, and 10 bases had no gene match. The CDR3 length is 14 residues. Germline V gives CDR1 MNHNY, CDR2 SVGAGI (reference sequence). The CDR3 spells CASSKGQTLVEQYF. CDR3 DNA: TGTGCCAGCAGTAAGGGACAGACCCTAGTCGAGCAGTACTTC.

This clone was seen only a few times. The CDR3 sequence is CASRGQSNTEAFF. The CDR3 DNA is TGTGCCAGCAGGGGACAATCGAACACTGAAGCTTTCTTT. This chain joins TRBV6-5 and TRBJ1-1; a weak D match, TRBD1 (6 bases). CDR1 and CDR2 (germline): MNHEY, SVGAGI. This CDR3 contains 13 residues. Between the trimmed V and J ends, which lost 6 bases and 1 base, there was a span of 9 bases.

In this sample, this clone turned up once. J is TRBJ2-7 and V is TRBV11-2, with 7 bases that match TRBD1. The V gene end was trimmed by 4 bases and the J gene end by 0 bases; junction bases not matched to a gene: 6. There are 15 residues in the CDR3. Germline V gene data show CDR1 as SGHAT and CDR2 as FQNNGV. CDR3 sequence: CASSYRTGNSYEQYF. The CDR3 DNA sequence: TGTGCCAGCAGCTACCGGACAGGAAACTCCTACGAGCAGTACTTC.

The chain uses TRBV5-6 and TRBJ2-3; the match to TRBD2 covers 9 bases. V was clipped by 5 bases and J by 5 bases; unmatched bases: 6. CDR3 length: 14 amino acids. CDR1 is SGHDT, CDR2 YYEEEE, per germline. The CDR3 here is CASRPELAGDTQYF. The CDR3 nucleotides are TGTGCCAGCAGGCCCGAACTAGCGGGAGATACGCAGTATTTT.

The gene calls are TRBV3-1 (or the pseudogene TRBV3-2) and TRBJ2-7, with D possibly being TRBD1 (5 bases). This CDR3 is built from 14 residues. V was clipped by 4 bases and J by 0 bases, with 10 bases between them. Germline CDR1 is LGHDT and CDR2 is YNNKEL (reference sequence). The CDR3 nucleotides are TGTGCCAGCAGCCCGGTCCAGGGCTCCTACGAGCAGTACTTC. It translates to CASSPVQGSYEQYF.